Included here is one TCR beta chain sequence, with context. The data derive from a study of blood T cell repertoires in COVID-19. V was pared by 9 bases and J by 4 bases, with 5 bases of the junction left unmatched. The CDR3 length is 12 residues. In germline, CDR1 is SNHLY, CDR2 FYNNEI. The repertoire was sequenced with immunoSEQ multiplex PCR; TCRdb's copy has only in-frame clones and lacks some. The sample lists over 150,000 clones; around 80% were seen once. The TCR comes from a human donor in a cohort sampled during active COVID-19. The sample taken for sequencing was peripheral blood. The rearrangement links TRBV2 to TRBJ2-5; 7 nucleotides line up with TRBD1. The CDR3 DNA is TGTGCCAGGACAGGGTTAGGAGAGACCCAGTACTTC. It is translated as CARTGLGETQYF. Supplemented by reference TRBV2 and TRBJ2-5, the full variable domain reads EPEVTQTPSHQVTQMGQEVILRCVPISNHLYFYWYRQILGQKVEFLVSFYNNEISEKSEIFDDQFSVERPDGSNFTLKIRSTKLEDSAMYFCARTGLGETQYFGPGTRLLVL.